The clone carrying this T cell receptor beta chain was counted once. Its antigen is unknown. Only in-frame clones appear in the TCRdb table, and some are missing; sequencing was by immunoSEQ multiplex PCR. This sample yields around 2,100,000 clones, of which approximately 94% are seen a single time; roughly 1% belongs to the top ten. The V and J ends lost 1 base and 5 bases respectively, with 12 bases between them. Germline V lookup: CDR1 SNHLY, CDR2 FYNNEI. There are 15 residues in the CDR3. This sample was included in a study of shared clonotypes between healthy human individuals. CD8 cells classed as naive were CD45RO-negative and positively selected for CCR7, excluding terminally differentiated effector memory CD45RA+ cells. General study results and limits: Blood was the only sampled material, and tissue repertoires likely differ.

The genes are TRBV2 and TRBJ2-4, with D uncertain. This TCR came from a man younger than 35 in good health. Sequencing was performed on naive CD8+ T cells sorted from blood. This CDR3 reads CASSEEGPPQNIQYF. The CDR3 DNA is TGTGCCAGCAGTGAAGAGGGCCCCCCGCAAAACATTCAGTACTTC.